The text below deals with one TCR beta chain. The table came from immunoSEQ multiplex PCR; TCRdb's copy has only in-frame clones and leaves some out. This sample has roughly 96,000 clones, with about 84% found just once. The source of the sample is a study of OX40 agonist ivuxolimab in advanced cancers. Turning to the study itself: Hepatocellular carcinoma, melanoma, renal cell or head and neck cancer was diagnosed in the dose-escalation patients.

The CDR3 sequence is 16 residues long. CDR1 is SGHRS, CDR2 YFSETQ, per germline. V lost 4 bases to trimming and J lost 1 base, with 16 bases between them. The chain employs TRBV5-1 and TRBJ2-3, with D perhaps given as TRBD1 or TRBD2 (5 bases each). The sequence derives from an adult with an advanced solid tumor such as melanoma, head and neck, liver or kidney cancer. The sequences come from CD4+ or CD8+ T cells sorted from blood, collected in a trial of the OX40 agonist ivuxolimab. The CDR3 loop reads CASSLRGGQGTDTQYF. As DNA, the CDR3 is TGCGCCAGCAGCCTCCGGGGCGGGCAGGGCACAGATACGCAGTATTTT.